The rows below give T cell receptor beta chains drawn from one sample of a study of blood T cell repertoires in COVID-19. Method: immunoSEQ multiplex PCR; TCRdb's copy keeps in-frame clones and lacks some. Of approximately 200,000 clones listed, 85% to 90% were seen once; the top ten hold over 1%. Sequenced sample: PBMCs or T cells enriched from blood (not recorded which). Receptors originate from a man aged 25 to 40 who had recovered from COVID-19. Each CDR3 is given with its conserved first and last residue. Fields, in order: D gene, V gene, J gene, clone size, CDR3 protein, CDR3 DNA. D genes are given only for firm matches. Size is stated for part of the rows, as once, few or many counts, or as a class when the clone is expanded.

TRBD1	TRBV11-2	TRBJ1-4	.	CASSLLDRGTSATNEKLFF	TGTGCCAGCAGCTTACTTGACAGGGGCACTTCTGCAACTAATGAAAAACTGTTTTTT
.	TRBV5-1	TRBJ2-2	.	CASTDRNTGELFF	TGCGCCAGCACGGACAGGAACACCGGGGAGCTGTTTTTT
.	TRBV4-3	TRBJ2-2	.	CASSQGVPGELFF	TGCGCCAGCAGCCAAGGCGTTCCCGGGGAGCTGTTTTTT
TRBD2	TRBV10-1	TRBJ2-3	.	CASSEGAGEVDTQYF	TGCGCCAGCAGTGAAGGAGCGGGAGAAGTAGATACGCAGTATTTT
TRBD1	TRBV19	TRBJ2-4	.	CASSIEGQANIQYF	TGTGCCAGTAGTATCGAGGGACAGGCGAACATTCAGTACTTC
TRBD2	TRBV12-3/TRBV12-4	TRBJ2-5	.	CASRWQGGAQYF	TGTGCCAGCAGATGGCAGGGAGGGGCCCAGTACTTC
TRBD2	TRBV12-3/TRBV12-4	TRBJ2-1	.	CASTLTSANEQFF	TGTGCCAGCACCCTGACTAGCGCCAATGAGCAGTTCTTC
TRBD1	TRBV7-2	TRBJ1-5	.	CASSLALQGGQPQHF	TGTGCCAGCAGCTTAGCCCTGCAGGGGGGTCAGCCCCAGCATTTT
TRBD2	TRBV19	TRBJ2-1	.	CASSIASGGPQANEQFF	TGTGCCAGTAGTATCGCTAGCGGGGGGCCCCAGGCCAATGAGCAGTTCTTC
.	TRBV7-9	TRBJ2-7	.	CASSSEGNLEQYF	TGTGCCAGCAGCTCCGAGGGTAATCTCGAGCAGTACTTC
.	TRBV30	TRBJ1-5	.	CAWSVKGSQPQHF	TGTGCCTGGAGTGTAAAGGGGTCCCAGCCCCAGCATTTT
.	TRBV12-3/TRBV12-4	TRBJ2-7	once	CASALTSYEQYF	TGTGCCAGCGCCCTAACCTCCTACGAGCAGTACTTC
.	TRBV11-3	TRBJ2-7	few	CASSRGAGDPYEQYF	TGTGCCAGCAGCCGGGGGGCAGGGGATCCCTACGAGCAGTACTTC
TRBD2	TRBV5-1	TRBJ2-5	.	CASRGGGAGETQYF	TGCGCCAGCAGAGGCGGGGGGGCCGGGGAGACCCAGTACTTC
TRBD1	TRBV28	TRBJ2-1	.	CASSRPGQTNNEQFF	TGTGCCAGCAGCAGACCGGGACAGACGAACAATGAGCAGTTCTTC
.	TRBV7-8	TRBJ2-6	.	CASSLSTAGANVLTF	TGTGCCAGCAGCTTGTCTACGGCTGGGGCCAACGTCCTGACTTTC
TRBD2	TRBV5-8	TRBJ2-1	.	CASSLLAGRRYNEQFF	TGTGCCAGCAGCTTGCTAGCGGGGAGGCGATACAATGAGCAGTTCTTC
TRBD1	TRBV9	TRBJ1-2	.	CASSVQLQGGDWDGYTF	TGTGCCAGCAGCGTGCAGCTCCAAGGGGGCGATTGGGATGGCTACACCTTC
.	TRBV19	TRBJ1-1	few	CASSGDYLADTEAFF	TGTGCCAGTTCGGGGGATTATCTAGCGGACACTGAAGCTTTCTTT
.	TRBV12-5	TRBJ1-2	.	CASGLAGLSYGYTF	TGTGCTAGTGGTTTGGCAGGGCTTAGCTATGGCTACACCTTC
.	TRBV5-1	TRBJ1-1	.	CASSLGGTQNTEAFF	TGCGCCAGCAGCTTGGGGGGGACACAGAACACTGAAGCTTTCTTT
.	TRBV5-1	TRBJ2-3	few	CASSPDSPSVTDTQYF	TGCGCCAGCAGCCCTGATAGCCCCAGCGTCACAGATACGCAGTATTTT
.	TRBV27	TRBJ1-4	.	CASSPQGYRRVKLFF	TGTGCCAGCAGTCCCCAGGGGTACAGGCGGGTTAAACTGTTTTTT
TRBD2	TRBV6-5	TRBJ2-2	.	CASQGGGAGELFF	TGTGCCAGCCAAGGCGGGGGTGCCGGGGAGCTGTTTTTT
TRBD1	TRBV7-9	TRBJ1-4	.	CASGDRYHNEKLFF	TGTGCCAGCGGGGACAGGTACCATAATGAAAAACTGTTTTTT
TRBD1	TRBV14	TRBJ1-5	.	CASSQTGNQPQHF	TGTGCCAGCAGCCAGACAGGGAATCAGCCCCAGCATTTT
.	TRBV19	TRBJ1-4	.	CASRLAEYEKLFF	TGTGCCAGTAGATTAGCAGAGTACGAAAAACTGTTTTTT
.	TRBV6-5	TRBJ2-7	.	CASRLAYEQYF	TGTGCCAGTAGACTAGCCTACGAGCAGTACTTC
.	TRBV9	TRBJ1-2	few	CASGHPDYATSGYTF	TGTGCCAGCGGACATCCGGATTATGCCACGTCTGGCTACACCTTC
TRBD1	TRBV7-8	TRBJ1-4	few	CASSSRTGGRLFF	TGTGCCAGCAGCAGCCGGACAGGGGGCAGACTGTTTTTT
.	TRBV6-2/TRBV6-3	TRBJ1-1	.	CASSYRGYPLMNTEAFF	TGTGCCAGCAGTTACAGGGGGTACCCCCTGATGAACACTGAAGCTTTCTTT
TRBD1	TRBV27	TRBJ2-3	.	CASSLRSTGGRTDTQYF	TGTGCCAGCAGTTTACGGTCGACAGGGGGGAGGACAGATACGCAGTATTTT
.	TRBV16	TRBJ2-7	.	CASSQRLGFDYEQYF	TGTGCCAGCAGCCAAAGACTGGGTTTCGACTACGAGCAGTACTTC
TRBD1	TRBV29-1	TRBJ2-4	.	CSVETGGPKNIQYF	TGCAGCGTTGAGACAGGGGGGCCCAAAAACATTCAGTACTTC
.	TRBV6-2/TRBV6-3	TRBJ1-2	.	CASSRSDGYTF	TGTGCCAGCAGCCGCTCGGATGGCTACACCTTC
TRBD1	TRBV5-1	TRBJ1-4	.	CASSLDDRGNEKLFF	TGCGCCAGCAGCTTGGATGACAGGGGCAACGAAAAACTGTTTTTT
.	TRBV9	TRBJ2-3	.	CASSVVDSVSTDTQYF	TGTGCCAGCAGCGTAGTTGACAGCGTTAGCACAGATACGCAGTATTTT
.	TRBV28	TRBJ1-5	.	CASSLLIGGTGSSNQPQHF	TGTGCCAGCAGTTTATTAATCGGGGGAACAGGATCTAGCAATCAGCCCCAGCATTTT
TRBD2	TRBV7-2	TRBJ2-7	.	CASSLDQRGRYEQYF	TGTGCCAGCAGCTTAGATCAGCGGGGGAGGTACGAGCAGTACTTC
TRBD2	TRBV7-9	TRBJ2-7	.	CASSLALGALAGSYEQYF	TGTGCCAGCAGCTTAGCGTTGGGGGCACTAGCGGGTTCCTACGAGCAGTACTTC
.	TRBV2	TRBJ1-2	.	CASNPGENGYTF	TGTGCCAGCAACCCAGGGGAGAATGGCTACACCTTC
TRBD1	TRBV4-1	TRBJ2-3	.	CASSQEGQSSFGTDTQYF	TGCGCCAGCAGCCAAGAGGGACAGTCGAGCTTTGGCACAGATACGCAGTATTTT
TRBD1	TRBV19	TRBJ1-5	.	CASRGYGTGEVGNQPQHF	TGTGCCAGTAGAGGCTATGGGACAGGGGAGGTTGGCAATCAGCCCCAGCATTTT
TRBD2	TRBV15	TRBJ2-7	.	CATSRVRSGSHEQYF	TGTGCCACCAGCAGAGTGAGGAGCGGGAGCCACGAGCAGTACTTC
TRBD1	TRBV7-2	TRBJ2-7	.	CASSISRGNTYEQYF	TGTGCCAGCAGCATTAGCAGGGGGAATACCTACGAGCAGTACTTC
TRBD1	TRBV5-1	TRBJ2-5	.	CASSLWGQGRETQYF	TGCGCCAGCAGCTTGTGGGGACAGGGAAGAGAGACCCAGTACTTC
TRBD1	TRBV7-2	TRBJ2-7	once	CASSLGGTGALSQYF	TGTGCCAGCAGCTTAGGGGGGACAGGGGCCTTATCGCAGTACTTC
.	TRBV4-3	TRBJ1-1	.	CASSQVGGAGRTPEVAFF	TGCGCCAGCAGCCAAGTGGGAGGGGCAGGGCGCACTCCAGAAGTCGCTTTCTTT
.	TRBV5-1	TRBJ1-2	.	CASSAQGGEYTF	TGCGCCAGCAGCGCCCAGGGCGGGGAGTACACCTTC
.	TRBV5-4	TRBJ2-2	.	CASSHDRNTGELFF	TGTGCCAGCAGCCACGACAGGAACACCGGGGAGCTGTTTTTT
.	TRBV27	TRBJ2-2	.	CASSPSTGNINTGELFF	TGTGCCAGCAGCCCCTCGACAGGCAATATTAACACCGGGGAGCTGTTTTTT
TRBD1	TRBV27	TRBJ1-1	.	CASSFSPYGQDTEAFF	TGTGCCAGCAGTTTCTCCCCCTACGGACAGGACACTGAAGCTTTCTTT
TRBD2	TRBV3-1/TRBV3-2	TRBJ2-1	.	CASRPCSGGAYNEQFF	TGTGCCAGCAGACCCTGTAGCGGGGGGGCCTACAATGAGCAGTTCTTC
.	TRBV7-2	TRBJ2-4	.	CASSSELGLSTNIQYF	TGTGCCAGCAGCTCCGAGCTGGGACTGTCAACAAACATTCAGTACTTC
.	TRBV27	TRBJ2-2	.	CASSLRQLTGELFF	TGTGCCAGCAGTTTACGACAGCTCACCGGGGAGCTGTTTTTT